Many counts were recorded for the clone carrying this T cell receptor (beta chain). The CDR3 is cut off 3 residues early in the read; its end comes from the germline J gene. The data were produced by immunoSEQ multiplex PCR, yet TCRdb's version contains in-frame clones alone and is incomplete. The sample includes some 50,000 clones, none of them occurring once. These data originate in a study of T cell clonality in common variable immunodeficiency. CDR3 length equals 13 residues. Germline V gene data show CDR1 as ENHRY and CDR2 as SYGVKD. V trimming: 4 bases; J trimming: 4 bases; junction bases outside the gene matches: 3.

The chain carries TRBV10-3 and TRBJ2-5, with 7 bases lining up with TRBD2. Sample: peripheral blood mononuclear cells. The sequence was obtained from a person aged 18 to 70 in good health. The covered CDR3 bases are TGTGCCATCAGTGGGGGGGGGTTAGAGACC. Translation gives CAISGGGLET. The full CDR3 is CAISGGGLETQYF.